Each of the 2 T cell receptor beta chains below was sequenced from the same sample in a study of cytomegalovirus exposure and HLA in healthy donors. Primers: 60 Vbeta forward and 13 Jbeta reverse. Only in-frame clones appear in the TCRdb table, and some are missing; sequencing was by immunoSEQ multiplex PCR. The sample holds roughly 110,000 clones; 70% to 80% are singletons and the top ten take less than 3%. Sequencing was performed on PBMCs. The receptors were gathered from a female donor in good health and CMV-seronegative.

This clone came up a few times. This chain connects TRBV4-2 to TRBJ1-1; 12 bases are a match to TRBD1. The CDR3 is 16 amino acids. J gave up 5 bases and V 4 bases, and 8 bases lay outside the gene matches. CDR1 and CDR2 (germline): LGHNA, YNFKEQ. The CDR3 coding sequence is TGTGCCAGCAGCCTGGGACAGGGGGCGGGGAGAACTGAAGCTTTCTTT. As protein: CASSLGQGAGRTEAFF.

The chain employs TRBV7-9 and TRBJ2-1; tentative D call: TRBD2 (6 bases). Trimming took off 7 bases at V and 6 bases at J, with 22 bases between the two ends. The length of the CDR3 is 16 residues. The germline CDR1 and CDR2 sequences are SEHNR and FQNEAQ (reference sequence). This CDR3 reads CASTLTMGLTVNEQFF. The CDR3 region has the DNA TGTGCCAGCACCTTGACGATGGGACTGACTGTCAATGAGCAGTTCTTC.